These T cell receptor beta chains were read from a single sample in a study of T cells in Graves' hyperthyroidism and ophthalmopathy. In TCRdb, the multiplex PCR reads were re-called with MiXCR into one record per CDR3 protein. Among hundreds of thousands of distinct CDR3 sequences, less than 25% were seen once, and the ten largest hold 45% to 55%. Sequenced input: blood. Every receptor here comes from a woman in her seventies with Graves' ophthalmopathy. The CDR3 runs from the conserved cysteine through the conserved F or W. A D gene is named only where the DNA matches it firmly.

TRBV6-1	.	TRBJ1-2	CASSQTKTYGYTF
TRBV28	.	TRBJ2-6	CASGRGANVLTF
TRBV19	.	TRBJ2-3	CASIGLSPDTQYF
TRBV9	TRBD1	TRBJ2-5	CASSPQGQGWETQYF
TRBV10-3	TRBD1	TRBJ1-5	CAISADRGQPQHF
TRBV18	.	TRBJ2-5	CASSPQEETQYF
TRBV11-2	.	TRBJ2-4	CASSFGGGGDIQYF
TRBV7-9	.	TRBJ2-5	CASSRHSRVQETQYF
TRBV7-2	TRBD2	TRBJ2-2	CASSLYAGARGTGELFF
TRBV12-5	.	TRBJ2-7	CASGLATLHEQYF
TRBV28	.	TRBJ2-1	CASSSLRSSYNEQFF
TRBV4-3	.	TRBJ1-5	CASSTDSHQPQHF
TRBV20-1	TRBD2	TRBJ2-5	CSASHTSGRVSEYF
TRBV6-2/TRBV6-3	TRBD2	TRBJ2-1	CASNTVLAGVGEQFF
TRBV18	TRBD1	TRBJ1-1	CASSPLPGQGSTEAFF
TRBV3-1	TRBD2	TRBJ2-4	CASSSGRRGTDIQYF
TRBV6-6	.	TRBJ2-5	CASSYSGVGETQYF
TRBV6-5	TRBD1	TRBJ1-2	CASSLSGTGGAGNYGYTF
TRBV5-1	TRBD2	TRBJ2-7	CASSFGTSGSAMGYEQYF
TRBV25-1	TRBD1	TRBJ1-1	CASSEQTGDTEAFF
TRBV20-1	.	TRBJ1-2	CSARPAGSSSYGYTF
TRBV12-3/TRBV12-4	TRBD2	TRBJ2-7	CASRFLAGGWEQYF
TRBV2	.	TRBJ2-5	CASKYQETQYF
TRBV11-1	.	TRBJ2-1	CASSWDRGSNEQFF
TRBV20-1	TRBD2	TRBJ2-7	CSASSLSGRSYEQYF
TRBV7-9	.	TRBJ1-2	CASSSLWRGYGYTF
TRBV19	.	TRBJ2-1	CASSIRDIGNEQFF
TRBV18	.	TRBJ2-1	CASSFSGGYEQFF